The next 27 T cell receptor beta chains were all read from a single sample in a study of T cells in women clearing cervical HPV infection. Profiled with immunoSEQ multiplex PCR; TCRdb holds only in-frame clones, not every one. The sample data list some 30,000 clones. Input material: blood buffy coat. Receptor source: a woman aged 18-70 years with a cervical HPV16 infection that either progressed to CIN3+ or cleared (not recorded which).

In regard to this clone: The CDR3 is cut off 3 residues early in the read; its end comes from the germline J gene. The V and J genes are TRBV6-2 or TRBV6-3 and TRBJ2-3; 7 nucleotides line up with TRBD1. Looked up from germline, CDR1 is MNHEY and CDR2 is SVGEGT. The CDR3 covers 13 residues. CDR3 protein: CASRRQGGETQYF. CDR3 DNA, as far as it was read: TGTGCCAGCAGGAGACAGGGCGGAGAGACG.

Concerning this clone itself: The observed sequence ends 3 residues before the CDR3 terminus, with the missing tail filled in from the germline J gene. The chain carries TRBV7-9 and TRBJ2-7; TRBD2 matches 10 bases. This CDR3 comprises 15 residues. The J segment lost 3 bases and the V segment lost 5 bases, leaving 7 bases of the junction unmatched. Per the germline V gene, CDR1 is SEHNR and CDR2 is FQNEAQ (reference sequence). The CDR3 here is CASSPPGTSVYEQYF. The part of the CDR3 DNA that was read is TGTGCCAGCAGCCCTCCCGGGACTAGCGTCTACGAG.

To note about this clone: The read terminates 3 residues before the CDR3 end, so the remaining end is supplied by the germline J gene. This chain connects TRBV30 to TRBJ2-3; TRBD2 might be the D (7 bases). With 0 bases removed from V and 6 bases from J, the gap between germline ends came to 22 bases. The CDR3 is made up of 17 amino acids. The germline V gene encodes CDR1 GTSNPN and CDR2 SVGIG (reference sequence). The DNA read from the CDR3 is TGTGCCTGGAGTGTACCGTACGGGTTGCGGGGGCTGGATACG. Residues: CAWSVPYGLRGLDT. The full-length CDR3 reads as CAWSVPYGLRGLDTQYF.

A remark on this clone: The sequenced fragment ends 3 residues before the CDR3 boundary, so the rest is inferred from the germline J gene. This chain joins TRBV7-9 and TRBJ1-2; 8 positions match TRBD1. Germline CDR1 SEHNR, CDR2 FQNEAQ (reference sequence). V was pared by 5 bases and J by 2 bases, with 7 bases of the junction left unmatched. CDR3 size: 15 residues. The DNA read from the CDR3 is TGTGCCAGCAGCCGAGACAGGGGCGAAAACTATGGC. Translated, it gives CASSRDRGENYG. The complete CDR3 reads CASSRDRGENYGYTF.

CDR3 DNA (partial): TGCAGTGCGGGGGAGAGCGCGGGGCAAGAGACC. Its protein product is CSAGESAGQET. The CDR3 reads in full as CSAGESAGQETQYF. V gene TRBV20-1 combines with J gene TRBJ2-5; a possible D gene is TRBD2 (6 bases). The sequence runs out 3 residues before the end of the CDR3; the remainder is reconstructed from the germline J gene. From germline, CDR1 is DFQATT and CDR2 SNEGSKA (reference sequence). V dropped 6 bases and J dropped 2 bases, with 16 bases sitting between them. The CDR3 has 14 amino acids.

A remark on this clone: The missing CDR3 end, 3 residues past where the read stops, is filled in from the germline J gene. The V gene is TRBV28, the J gene TRBJ2-7, with D possibly being TRBD1 (6 bases). This CDR3 region has 13 residues. Germline V gene data show CDR1 as MDHEN and CDR2 as SYDVKM. The V gene lost 6 bases and the J gene lost 6 bases, with 15 bases spanning the gap. The covered CDR3 bases are TGTGCCAGCAGCCTACAGGGTCAGCTCGAG. Residues: CASSLQGQLE. The whole CDR3 sequence is CASSLQGQLEQYF.

On this clone: The read falls 3 residues short of the CDR3 end, and the missing part is taken from the germline J gene. The chain has TRBV19 and TRBJ2-5, with D unresolved. Per the germline V gene, CDR1 is LNHDA and CDR2 is SQIVND (reference sequence). V lost 7 bases and J lost 0, with 3 bases in between. CDR3 length equals 11 residues. CDR3 region: CASTNQETQYF. The covered CDR3 bases are TGTGCCAGTACTAACCAAGAGACC.

CDR3 region: CSAPRPSGETQYF. The DNA read from the CDR3 is TGCAGTGCTCCAAGGCCATCAGGAGAGACC. V is TRBV20-1 and J is TRBJ2-5; D ambiguous. The missing CDR3 end, 3 residues past where the read stops, is filled in from the germline J gene. CDR3 length: 13 residues. With 5 bases removed from V and 4 bases from J, the gap between germline ends came to 14 bases. The germline V gene encodes CDR1 DFQATT and CDR2 SNEGSKA (reference sequence).

Concerning this clone: An end of the junction differs from the germline gene, which may be a read error. Read sequence stops 3 residues before the CDR3 end, and the germline J gene provides the missing end. V gene TRBV7-9 combines with J gene TRBJ1-1; TRBD1 aligns across 7 bases. CDR1 is SEHNR and CDR2 is FQNEAQ in the germline V gene (reference sequence). The CDR3 runs 15 residues. The CDR3 bases that were read are TGTGCCAGCAGCTTAGCGGTCACAGGGGTTGCTGAG. Its translation is CASSLAVTGVAE. From start to end, the CDR3 is CASSLAVTGVAEAFF.

A word on this clone: Germline is not matched at one junction end, which may reflect a read error. Sequencing ends 3 residues short of the CDR3 end; the germline J gene provides the rest. The chain couples TRBV30 to TRBJ2-3; D may be TRBD1 (5 bases). Germline CDR1 GTSNPN, CDR2 SVGIG (reference sequence). The CDR3 has 12 amino acids. The part of the CDR3 DNA that was read is TGTGCCTGGGAAGTAGGGGCAGAGACG. Its protein is CAWEVGAET. The CDR3 in full is CAWEVGAETQYF.

In the case of this clone: The CDR3 is cut off 3 residues early in the read; its end comes from the germline J gene. The chain couples TRBV11-2 to TRBJ2-2; D is perhaps TRBD2 (6 bases). Germline V gives CDR1 SGHAT, CDR2 FQNNGV. There are 15 residues in the CDR3. CDR3 protein: CASSLDPGRNSPLFF. The part of the CDR3 DNA that was read is TGTGCCAGCAGCTTAGATCCAGGGAGGAATTCACCG. Full variable domain (rest looked up from reference TRBV11-2 and TRBJ2-2): EAGVAQSPRYKIIEKRQSVAFWCNPISGHATLYWYQQILGQGPKLLIQFQNNGVVDDSQLPKDRFSAERLKGVDSTLKIQPAKLEDSAVYLCASSLDPGRNSPLFFGEGSRLTVL.

For this clone: From the germline J gene comes the end of the CDR3, since the read stops 3 residues before it. The V and J genes are TRBV7-6 and TRBJ2-3, with D tentatively TRBD1 (6 bases). The V end lost 5 bases, the J end lost 6 bases, and 24 bases lay between the germline ends. This CDR3 spans 17 amino acids. The V gene's germline CDR1 is SGHVS and CDR2 FNYEAQ. The CDR3: CASSAHRVRAREDTQYF. CDR3 DNA (partial): TGTGCCAGCAGCGCCCACAGGGTGAGGGCCCGCGAGGATACG.

Regarding this clone: The CDR3 end is not reached by the read, which stops 3 residues before it; the germline J gene fills it in. The V call is TRBV7-6, the J call TRBJ2-1; 9 bases line up with TRBD2. CDR3 size: 15 residues. Per germline, CDR1 SGHVS and CDR2 FNYEAQ. The V segment lost 4 bases and the J segment 8 bases; nucleotides outside the gene matches: 9. CDR3 DNA, as far as it was read: TGTGCCAGCAGCTCCGCTGGCGGGAGGGTTGATGAG. It codes for CASSSAGGRVDE. Given in full, the CDR3 is CASSSAGGRVDEQFF.

Notes on this clone: The CDR3 end lies 3 residues beyond the end of the read and is filled in from the germline J gene. This chain uses TRBV11-2 with TRBJ1-3; no reliable D call. CDR1 SGHAT and CDR2 FQNNGV come from the germline V gene. The ends were cut back, 2 bases at V and 7 bases at J, with 15 bases in the middle. This CDR3 region has 15 residues. The CDR3 loop reads CASSLTAYPPNTIYF. The covered CDR3 bases are TGTGCCAGCAGCTTAACAGCCTACCCACCTAACACC.

In the case of this clone: The CDR3 end falls 3 residues outside the read, so it is completed with the germline J gene. The chain is built from TRBV20-1 and TRBJ2-1; unclear D gene. Germline lookup yields CDR1 DFQATT and CDR2 SNEGSKA (reference sequence). This CDR3 is built from 15 residues. The V end lost 3 bases, the J end lost 4 bases, and 16 bases lay between the germline ends. CDR3 sequence reads: CSARPSGGPYNEQFF. CDR3 DNA, as far as it was read: TGCAGTGCTAGGCCTTCCGGCGGCCCATACAATGAG.

As for this clone: The CDR3 end lies 3 residues beyond the end of the read and is filled in from the germline J gene. This sequence joins TRBV10-3 and TRBJ1-2, with TRBD1 identical over 7 bases. The junction had 8 bases not matched to a gene; V was cut back by 0 bases and J by 4 bases. The length of the CDR3 is 16 residues. In germline, CDR1 is ENHRY, CDR2 SYGVKD. The part of the CDR3 DNA that was read is TGTGCCATCAGTGAGTCTGATAGGGGGCGAGGCTATGGC. Translation gives CAISESDRGRGYG. The CDR3 in its entirety is CAISESDRGRGYGYTF.

Worth noting for this clone: The read comes to an end 3 residues before the CDR3 does, leaving the germline J gene to fill in the end. V and J are TRBV27 and TRBJ2-1; D unclear. Germline loops: CDR1 MNHEY, CDR2 SMNVEV (reference sequence). CDR3 length: 12 residues. With 6 bases removed from V and 3 bases from J, the gap between germline ends came to 6 bases. The sequenced CDR3 bases are TGTGCCAGCAGGGCAGTCTACAATGAG. This gives the protein CASRAVYNE. The whole CDR3 is CASRAVYNEQFF.

For this clone: The read ends 3 residues early relative to the CDR3; the germline J gene fills the gap. The rearrangement links TRBV20-1 to TRBJ2-7; TRBD1 aligns across 7 bases. The CDR3 has 13 amino acids. V lost 1 base, J lost 2 bases, and 2 bases stayed unmatched. Germline V lookup: CDR1 DFQATT, CDR2 SNEGSKA (reference sequence). The CDR3 here is CSARGDRAYEQYF. The DNA read from the CDR3 is TGCAGTGCTAGAGGAGACAGGGCCTACGAG.

Of note for this clone: Sequencing ends 3 residues short of the CDR3 end; the germline J gene provides the rest. The rearrangement links TRBV7-2 to TRBJ2-2, with a weak D call TRBD1 (6 bases). Per germline, CDR1 SGHTA and CDR2 FQGNSA. CDR3 length: 13 amino acids. The sequenced CDR3 bases are TGTGCCAGCAGCCCACAGGGTGAGGAAAAG. Amino acids: CASSPQGEEK. The full CDR3 protein reads CASSPQGEEKLFF. Looking up the rest from reference TRBV7-2 and TRBJ2-2 gives the full variable domain: GAGVSQSPSNKVTEKGKDVELRCDPISGHTALYWYRQSLGQGLEFLIYFQGNSAPDKSGLPSDRFSAERTGGSVSTLTIQRTQQEDSAVYLCASSPQGEEKLFFGEGSRLTVL.

Notes on this clone: The DNA ends 3 residues before the CDR3 does, and the rest of the CDR3 is filled in from the germline J gene. The chain uses TRBV18 and TRBJ1-2; D uncertain. Germline V lookup: CDR1 KGHSH, CDR2 LQKENI. CDR3 length: 14 residues. The CDR3 DNA, read in part, is TGTGCCAGCTCACCCATTACTAGCGCCCACGAC. Translation gives CASSPITSAHD. The CDR3 in full is CASSPITSAHDYTF.

In regard to this clone: The read ends 3 residues before the CDR3 terminus; that terminus is restored from the germline J gene. J is TRBJ2-5 and V is TRBV11-3; D might be TRBD2 (6 bases). Between the trimmed V and J ends, which lost 1 base and 1 base, there was a span of 7 bases. CDR3 length equals 14 residues. The germline CDR1 and CDR2 sequences are SGHNT and YENEEA. Partial CDR3 DNA: TGTGCCAGCAGCTTAGGCGGGGCCCAAGAGACC. Amino acid sequence: CASSLGGAQET. The whole CDR3 protein reads CASSLGGAQETQYF.

With regard to this clone: The DNA ends 3 residues before the CDR3 does, and the rest of the CDR3 is filled in from the germline J gene. V usage is TRBV5-1 and J usage is TRBJ2-1; TRBD1 aligns across 8 bases. Germline assignment: CDR1 SGHRS and CDR2 YFSETQ. V was pared by 3 bases and J by 6 bases, with 8 bases of the junction left unmatched. The CDR3 runs to 15 residues. The DNA read from the CDR3 is TGCGCCAGCAGCTCGCAGGGGGCGCAAGTCAATGAG. Amino acids: CASSSQGAQVNE. The full CDR3 reads CASSSQGAQVNEQFF.

Concerning this clone: From the germline J gene comes the end of the CDR3, since the read stops 3 residues before it. V is TRBV10-1 and J is TRBJ2-5; weak D call: TRBD2 (6 bases). The V and J ends lost 2 bases and 5 bases respectively, with 9 bases between them. This CDR3 spans 13 amino acids. The V gene's germline CDR1 is WNHNN and CDR2 SYGVQD (reference sequence). CDR3 residues: CASSERLAETQYF. The CDR3 bases that were read are TGCGCCAGCAGTGAGCGCCTAGCGGAGACC.

Points on this clone: The read is 3 residues too short to cover the CDR3 end, so that end is filled in from the germline J gene. J is TRBJ2-3 and V is TRBV20-1; 11 positions agree with TRBD2. Trimming cost V 5 bases and J 6 bases; bases outside gene matches: 7. The CDR3 contains 14 residues. CDR1 and CDR2 (germline): DFQATT, SNEGSKA (reference sequence). The DNA read from the CDR3 is TGCAGTGCTGTAGCGGGGGGGACCTCGGATACG. Translated, it gives CSAVAGGTSDT. The CDR3 in its entirety is CSAVAGGTSDTQYF.

As concerns this clone: The sequence runs out 3 residues before the end of the CDR3; the remainder is reconstructed from the germline J gene. V gene TRBV10-3 combines with J gene TRBJ2-7, with 9 positions matching TRBD1. There are 16 residues in the CDR3. V gave up 7 bases and J gave up 5 bases; unmatched junction bases: 15. Germline CDR1 ENHRY, CDR2 SYGVKD. CDR3 DNA, as far as it was read: TGTGCCATCACCAAGGGAGGGGGGACAGGGCTCAACGAG. Translated: CAITKGGGTGLNE. The whole CDR3 is CAITKGGGTGLNEQYF.

As for this clone: Read data end 3 residues before the CDR3 end; the end is taken from the germline J gene. The V call is TRBV19, the J call TRBJ1-5; a weak D match, TRBD1 (6 bases). The CDR3 runs to 14 residues. Germline CDR1 reads LNHDA; CDR2 reads SQIVND (reference sequence). Trimming removed 10 bases from V and 0 bases from J, with 13 bases in between. CDR3 DNA (partial): TGTGCCACCTGGGGGGGCTATAGCAATCAGCCC. Residues: CATWGGYSNQP. The CDR3 as a whole reads CATWGGYSNQPQHF.

A word on this clone: The read stops 3 residues short of the end of the CDR3; the missing end is completed from the germline J gene. The V gene is TRBV7-9, the J gene TRBJ2-3, with a tentative D call TRBD2 (6 bases). From germline, CDR1 is SEHNR and CDR2 FQNEAQ (reference sequence). The CDR3 consists of 13 residues. The CDR3 spells CASSSGVNQPQYF. The part of the CDR3 DNA that was read is TGTGCCAGCAGCTCGGGGGTGAATCAGCCG.